These T cell receptor beta chains were read from a single sample in a study of CD8 T cells in ankylosing spondylitis. TCRdb reprocessed the 5' RACE reads via MiXCR and lists one record per CDR3 protein. Here the sample spans roughly 400,000 distinct CDR3 sequences, 20% to 25% being singletons. The sequenced sample consisted of blood, either unsorted or a sorted T cell fraction (not recorded which). All receptors come from a male donor with ankylosing spondylitis. Each CDR3 is given with its conserved first and last residue. A D gene is named only where the DNA matches it firmly. Clone size is given for some rows only: seen once, a few or many times, or a class if the clone is expanded.

V	J	D	size	CDR3	DNA
TRBV28	TRBJ1-5	-	-	CASSLSKGLGVHQPQHF	TGTGCCAGCAGTTTATCAAAGGGGCTCGGGGTTCACCAGCCCCAGCATTTT
TRBV6-6	TRBJ2-7	-	few	CASSLDQSYEQYF	TGTGCCAGCAGTTTGGATCAATCCTACGAGCAGTACTTC
TRBV28	TRBJ2-7	TRBD1	few	CASSPSGTGDGEQYF	TGTGCCAGCAGTCCATCGGGGACAGGGGACGGGGAGCAGTACTTC
TRBV20-1	TRBJ2-2	TRBD2	few	CSARLAGLRVTGELFF	TGCAGTGCTCGGCTAGCGGGGCTTAGAGTCACCGGGGAGCTGTTTTTT
TRBV6-2/TRBV6-3	TRBJ2-5	TRBD1	-	CASRLDRGGETQYF	TGTGCCAGCAGGCTTGACAGGGGAGGAGAGACCCAGTACTTC
TRBV2	TRBJ2-1	-	many	CASSPSGNSYNEQFF	TGTGCCAGCAGTCCCAGCGGAAACTCCTACAATGAGCAGTTCTTC
TRBV29-1	TRBJ2-3	-	few	CSAHPRRGGTDTQYF	TGCAGCGCCCATCCGCGGAGAGGGGGCACAGATACGCAGTATTTT
TRBV20-1	TRBJ2-2	TRBD1	-	CSARQGANTGELFF	TGCAGCGCTCGACAGGGGGCGAACACCGGGGAGCTGTTTTTT
TRBV6-6	TRBJ1-1	-	-	CASSYEQGKAFF	TGTGCCAGCAGTTACGAGCAGGGTAAAGCTTTCTTT
TRBV3-1	TRBJ1-1	-	few	CASSQVGPTEAFF	TGTGCCAGCAGCCAAGTAGGACCCACTGAAGCTTTCTTT
TRBV24-1	TRBJ2-7	-	-	CATSVGDEQYF	TGTGCCACCAGTGTCGGGGACGAGCAGTACTTC
TRBV5-1	TRBJ2-2	-	-	CASQDSRVANTGELFF	TGCGCCAGCCAGGACTCGAGGGTAGCGAACACCGGGGAGCTGTTTTTT
TRBV20-1	TRBJ2-7	-	-	CSARAPGGEQYF	TGCAGTGCTAGAGCCCCCGGTGGCGAGCAGTACTTC
TRBV6-2/TRBV6-3	TRBJ1-2	-	-	CASSYSFVFYGYTF	TGTGCCAGCAGTTACTCGTTTGTCTTCTATGGCTACACCTTC
TRBV6-6	TRBJ2-1	-	-	CASRSSGGEQFF	TGTGCCAGCAGGTCCAGTGGGGGTGAGCAGTTCTTC
TRBV29-1	TRBJ1-1	TRBD1	-	CSVRQGALNTEAFF	TGCAGCGTCAGACAGGGGGCCTTGAACACTGAAGCTTTCTTT
TRBV20-1	TRBJ2-7	TRBD2	-	CSARPSGRESSYEQYF	TGCAGTGCTAGGCCTAGCGGGAGGGAGAGCTCCTACGAGCAGTACTTC
TRBV5-8	TRBJ2-5	-	-	CASNGERETQYF	TGTGCCAGCAATGGGGAAAGGGAGACCCAGTACTTC
TRBV5-1	TRBJ2-7	-	-	CASSIGTQGRSYEQYF	TGCGCCAGCAGCATTGGGACCCAGGGTCGCTCCTACGAGCAGTACTTC
TRBV18	TRBJ2-5	-	-	CASSPIATETQYF	TGTGCCAGCTCACCGATAGCGACGGAGACCCAGTACTTC
TRBV29-1	TRBJ1-1	-	-	CSVAGTQSTEAFF	TGCAGCGTTGCCGGGACCCAGAGCACTGAAGCTTTCTTT
TRBV9	TRBJ2-1	-	few	CASSAVVDRVEQFF	TGTGCCAGCAGCGCAGTGGTAGACAGAGTTGAGCAGTTCTTC
TRBV11-2	TRBJ1-2	TRBD1	-	CASSEDRVGYTF	TGTGCCAGCAGCGAAGACAGGGTCGGCTACACCTTC
TRBV20-1	TRBJ1-5	-	few	CSARDPLWTQHF	TGCAGTGCTAGAGACCCTTTATGGACCCAGCATTTT
TRBV10-3	TRBJ2-1	TRBD2	many	CAISTPGLAGFNEQFF	TGTGCCATCAGTACCCCGGGACTAGCGGGTTTCAATGAGCAGTTCTTC
TRBV10-3	TRBJ2-5	TRBD2	-	CAISGSGTSGVETQYF	TGTGCCATCAGTGGGTCCGGGACTAGTGGCGTGGAGACCCAGTACTTC
TRBV6-1	TRBJ1-2	TRBD1	few	CASRKQGALGGYTF	TGTGCCAGCAGAAAACAGGGGGCTTTGGGGGGCTACACCTTC
TRBV28	TRBJ1-2	-	-	CASRRLGQRANYGYTF	TGTGCCAGCAGAAGGCTCGGACAGCGAGCTAACTATGGCTACACCTTC
TRBV12-3/TRBV12-4	TRBJ1-5	-	-	CASSFGESSNQPQHF	TGTGCCAGCAGTTTTGGGGAGAGTAGCAATCAGCCCCAGCATTTT
TRBV5-6	TRBJ1-6	-	few	CASSGGLSGHNSPLHF	TGTGCCAGCAGCGGGGGACTCTCGGGGCATAATTCACCCCTCCACTTT
TRBV7-8	TRBJ2-3	-	-	CASSLARVESTDTQYF	TGTGCCAGCAGCTTAGCGAGGGTAGAATCCACAGATACGCAGTATTTT
TRBV5-6	TRBJ2-7	-	-	CASSLRNPGPYEQYF	TGTGCCAGCAGCTTGAGGAATCCGGGGCCGTACGAGCAGTACTTC
TRBV5-1	TRBJ2-2	-	few	CASSSQGETGELFF	TGCGCCAGCAGCTCCCAGGGAGAAACCGGGGAGCTGTTTTTT
TRBV12-3/TRBV12-4	TRBJ1-5	-	few	CASSLGQRYQPQHF	TGTGCCAGCAGTTTAGGACAGCGCTATCAGCCCCAGCATTTT
TRBV3-1	TRBJ2-7	-	few	CASSQGMIQYF	TGTGCCAGCAGCCAAGGGATGATTCAGTACTTC
TRBV3-1	TRBJ1-5	-	-	CASSLQSSNQPQHF	TGTGCCAGCAGCCTACAGAGTAGCAATCAGCCCCAGCATTTT
TRBV30	TRBJ2-7	-	few	CAWSPPDYEQYF	TGTGCCTGGTCCCCGCCGGACTACGAGCAGTACTTC
TRBV20-1	TRBJ2-7	TRBD2	few	CSPKAETGGVNEQYF	TGCAGTCCTAAGGCTGAGACGGGGGGTGTGAACGAGCAGTACTTC
TRBV28	TRBJ1-1	-	-	CASSQSTPGPKNTEAFF	TGTGCCAGCAGTCAATCTACCCCCGGACCGAAGAACACTGAAGCTTTCTTT
TRBV4-1	TRBJ2-1	-	-	CASSPTEARKYNEQFF	TGCGCCAGCAGCCCCACGGAGGCCCGCAAATACAATGAGCAGTTCTTC
TRBV12-3/TRBV12-4	TRBJ1-5	-	many	CASSFGGMQGPQHF	TGTGCCAGCAGTTTTGGGGGGATGCAAGGGCCCCAGCATTTT
TRBV6-1	TRBJ2-7	TRBD1	few	CASRTGGSYEQYF	TGTGCCAGCAGAACAGGGGGCTCCTACGAGCAGTACTTC
TRBV7-7	TRBJ2-1	TRBD2	many	CASSFSGSSHEQFF	TGTGCCAGCAGCTTTAGCGGGAGCAGCCATGAGCAGTTCTTC
TRBV30	TRBJ1-2	TRBD1	few	CAWSVWRWDRDRGYTF	TGTGCCTGGAGTGTATGGCGGTGGGACAGGGATAGAGGCTACACCTTC
TRBV12-3/TRBV12-4	TRBJ2-3	-	-	CASKVGPGDTQYF	TGTGCCAGCAAAGTGGGGCCCGGAGATACGCAGTATTTT
TRBV18	TRBJ1-2	-	few	CASSPGGEYGYTF	TGTGCCAGCTCACCTGGAGGCGAGTATGGCTACACCTTC
TRBV20-1	TRBJ1-1	-	-	CSARAQTNREKGATEAFF	TGCAGTGCTAGAGCTCAAACTAACAGGGAAAAAGGGGCCACTGAAGCTTTCTTT
TRBV7-9	TRBJ1-3	-	few	CASSLIGNTIYF	TGTGCCAGCAGCTTAATCGGCAACACCATATATTTT
TRBV29-1	TRBJ2-4	TRBD1	-	CSVQQTGGDIQYF	TGCAGCGTTCAACAGACAGGGGGGGACATTCAGTACTTC
TRBV20-1	TRBJ2-1	-	-	CSAQGAGGPVFEQFF	TGCAGTGCTCAGGGGGCGGGAGGGCCTGTTTTTGAGCAGTTCTTC
TRBV11-2	TRBJ2-7	-	many	CASSLSADSYYEQYF	TGTGCCAGCAGCTTAAGCGCAGACTCATACTACGAGCAGTACTTC
TRBV7-9	TRBJ2-2	-	-	CASSFLYGTGELFF	TGTGCCAGCAGCTTCCTCTATGGTACCGGGGAGCTGTTTTTT